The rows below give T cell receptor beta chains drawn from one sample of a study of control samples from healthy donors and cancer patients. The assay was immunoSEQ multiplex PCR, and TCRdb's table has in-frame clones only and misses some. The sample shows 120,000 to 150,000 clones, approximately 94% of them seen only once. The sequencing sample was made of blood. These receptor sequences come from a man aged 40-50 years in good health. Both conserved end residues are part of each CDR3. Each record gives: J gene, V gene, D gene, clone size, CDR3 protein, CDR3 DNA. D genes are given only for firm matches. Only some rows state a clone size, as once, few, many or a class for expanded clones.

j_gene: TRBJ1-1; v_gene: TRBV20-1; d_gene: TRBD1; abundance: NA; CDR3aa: CTTRRGPEAFF; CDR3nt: TGCACTACGCGCAGGGGGCCTGAAGCTTTCTTT
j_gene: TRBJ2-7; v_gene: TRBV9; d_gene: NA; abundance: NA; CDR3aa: CASSGVSSYEQYF; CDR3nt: TGTGCCAGCAGCGGGGTCTCCTCCTACGAGCAGTACTTC
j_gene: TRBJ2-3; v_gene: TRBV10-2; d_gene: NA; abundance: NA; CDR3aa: CATSRGPSTDTQYF; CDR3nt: TGCGCCACCTCCCGCGGTCCTAGCACAGATACGCAGTATTTT
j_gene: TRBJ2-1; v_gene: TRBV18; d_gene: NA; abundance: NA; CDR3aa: CASSPVGQPNEQFF; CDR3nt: TGTGCCAGCTCACCCGTTGGCCAGCCGAATGAGCAGTTCTTC
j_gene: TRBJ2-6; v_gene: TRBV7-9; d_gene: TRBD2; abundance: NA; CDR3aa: CASSLGRPSGANVLTF; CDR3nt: TGTGCCAGCAGCCTCGGGAGGCCCTCTGGGGCCAACGTCCTGACTTTC
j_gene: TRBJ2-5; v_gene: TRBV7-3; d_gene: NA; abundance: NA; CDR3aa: CASSRGGGTKETQYF; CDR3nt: TGTGCCAGCAGCCGAGGGGGCGGGACTAAGGAGACCCAGTACTTC
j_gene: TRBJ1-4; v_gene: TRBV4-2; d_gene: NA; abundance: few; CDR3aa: CASSQDPTIGRDEKLFF; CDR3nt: TGTGCCAGCAGCCAAGATCCCACCATAGGCAGGGATGAAAAACTGTTTTTT
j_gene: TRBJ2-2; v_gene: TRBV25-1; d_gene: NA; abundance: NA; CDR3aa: CASSDWSENTGELFF; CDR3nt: TGTGCCAGCAGTGATTGGTCAGAGAACACCGGGGAGCTGTTTTTT
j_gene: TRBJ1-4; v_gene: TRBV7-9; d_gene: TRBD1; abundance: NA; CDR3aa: CASSWGDSNEKLFF; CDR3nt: TGTGCCAGCAGCTGGGGGGACAGTAATGAAAAACTGTTTTTT
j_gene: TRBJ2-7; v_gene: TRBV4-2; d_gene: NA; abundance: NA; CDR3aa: CASSQGPGSSSYEQYF; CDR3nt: TGTGCCAGCAGCCAAGGCCCCGGGAGTAGCTCCTACGAGCAGTACTTC
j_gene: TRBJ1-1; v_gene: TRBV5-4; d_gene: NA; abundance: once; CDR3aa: CASSLTGNTEAFF; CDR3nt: TGTGCCAGCAGCTTGACAGGAAACACTGAAGCTTTCTTT
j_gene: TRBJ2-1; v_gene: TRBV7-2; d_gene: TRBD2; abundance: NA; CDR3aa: CASSSGLAGGWNEQFF; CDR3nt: TGTGCCAGCAGCTCGGGACTAGCGGGGGGTTGGAATGAGCAGTTCTTC
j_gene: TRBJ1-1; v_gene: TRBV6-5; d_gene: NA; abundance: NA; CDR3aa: CASNRDTTNEAFF; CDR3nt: TGTGCCAGCAACCGGGACACAACGAATGAAGCTTTCTTT
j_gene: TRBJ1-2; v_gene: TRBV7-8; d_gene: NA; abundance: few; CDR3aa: CASSLVFRQTSNYGYTF; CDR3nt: TGTGCCAGCAGCTTAGTATTTAGACAGACTTCTAACTATGGCTACACCTTC
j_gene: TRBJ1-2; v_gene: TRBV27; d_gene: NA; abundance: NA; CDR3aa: CASSLSPLSSNYGYTF; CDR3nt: TGTGCCAGCAGTTTATCGCCTCTCAGCTCTAACTATGGCTACACCTTC
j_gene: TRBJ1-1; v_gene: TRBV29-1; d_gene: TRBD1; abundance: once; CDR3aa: CSIRTGENTEAFF; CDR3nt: TGCAGCATAAGGACAGGTGAGAACACTGAAGCTTTCTTT
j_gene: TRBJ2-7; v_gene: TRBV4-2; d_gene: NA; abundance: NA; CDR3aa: CASSQDIDGSYEQYF; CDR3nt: TGTGCCAGCAGCCAAGATATCGACGGGAGCTACGAGCAGTACTTC
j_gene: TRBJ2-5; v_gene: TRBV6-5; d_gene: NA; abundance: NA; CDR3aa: CASSYGSEQETQYF; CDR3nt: TGTGCCAGCAGTTACGGATCGGAACAAGAGACCCAGTACTTC
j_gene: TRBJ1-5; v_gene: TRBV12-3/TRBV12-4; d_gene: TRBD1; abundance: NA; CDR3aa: CASSVQGRQPQHF; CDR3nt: TGTGCCAGCAGCGTACAGGGGCGGCAGCCCCAGCATTTT
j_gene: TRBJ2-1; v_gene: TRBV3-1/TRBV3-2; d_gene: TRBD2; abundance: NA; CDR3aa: CASSRWTGRDGAGLSYNEQFF; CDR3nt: TGTGCCAGCAGCCGTTGGACTGGGAGGGACGGAGCGGGCCTCTCCTACAATGAGCAGTTCTTC
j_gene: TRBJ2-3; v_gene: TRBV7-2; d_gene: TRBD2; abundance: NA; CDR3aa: CASRGREDPYTQYF; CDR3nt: TGTGCCAGCCGTGGGCGGGAGGACCCATATACGCAGTATTTT
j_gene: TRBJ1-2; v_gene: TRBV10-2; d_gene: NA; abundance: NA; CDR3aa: CASRSGSYGYTF; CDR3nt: TGCGCCAGCAGATCAGGGAGTTACGGCTACACCTTC
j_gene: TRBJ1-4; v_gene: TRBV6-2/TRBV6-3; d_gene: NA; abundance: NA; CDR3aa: CASSYYSTNEKLFF; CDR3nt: TGTGCCAGCAGTTACTATTCAACTAATGAAAAACTGTTTTTT
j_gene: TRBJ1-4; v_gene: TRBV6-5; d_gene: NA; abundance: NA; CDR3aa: CASSPSLLNEKLFF; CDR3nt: TGTGCCAGCAGTCCCAGCCTATTAAATGAAAAACTGTTTTTT
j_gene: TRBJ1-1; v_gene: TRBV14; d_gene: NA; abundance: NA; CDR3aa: CASSQSGGAFF; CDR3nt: TGTGCCAGCAGCCAGAGTGGGGGAGCTTTCTTT
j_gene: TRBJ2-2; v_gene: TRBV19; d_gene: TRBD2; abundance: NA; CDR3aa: CASSMGGQDTGELFF; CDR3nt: TGTGCCAGTTCAATGGGAGGGCAGGACACCGGGGAGCTGTTTTTT
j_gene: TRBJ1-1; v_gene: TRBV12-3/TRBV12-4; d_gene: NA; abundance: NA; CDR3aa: CASSLTGNTEAFF; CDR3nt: TGTGCCAGCAGTTTGACAGGGAACACTGAAGCTTTCTTT
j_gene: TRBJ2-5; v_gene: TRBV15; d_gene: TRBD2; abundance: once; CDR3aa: CATQGGTRAGETQYF; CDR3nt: TGTGCCACCCAGGGAGGGACTCGGGCCGGGGAGACCCAGTACTTC
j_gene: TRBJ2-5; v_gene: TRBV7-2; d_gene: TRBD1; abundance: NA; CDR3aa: CASSVAGQGVGETQYF; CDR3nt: TGTGCCAGCAGCGTGGCGGGACAGGGCGTGGGAGAGACCCAGTACTTC
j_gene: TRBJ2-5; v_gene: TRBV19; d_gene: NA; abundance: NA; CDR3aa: CASSIDPSRTQYF; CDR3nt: TGTGCCAGTAGTATAGATCCTAGCAGGACCCAGTACTTC
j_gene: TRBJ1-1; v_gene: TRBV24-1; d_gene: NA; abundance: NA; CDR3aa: CATSDDANTEAFF; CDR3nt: TGTGCCACCTCTGACGACGCGAACACTGAAGCTTTCTTT
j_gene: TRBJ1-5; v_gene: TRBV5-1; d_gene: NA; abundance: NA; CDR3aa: CASSFDGGAQPQHF; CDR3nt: TGCGCCAGCAGCTTCGACGGGGGGGCTCAGCCCCAGCATTTT
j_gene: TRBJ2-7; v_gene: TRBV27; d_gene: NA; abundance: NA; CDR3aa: CASSPLGPHEQYF; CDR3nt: TGTGCCAGCAGTCCCCTTGGGCCCCACGAGCAGTACTTC
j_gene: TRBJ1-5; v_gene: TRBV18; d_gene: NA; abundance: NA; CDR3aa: CASSRDINQPQHF; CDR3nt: TGTGCCAGCTCACGGGACATCAATCAGCCCCAGCATTTT
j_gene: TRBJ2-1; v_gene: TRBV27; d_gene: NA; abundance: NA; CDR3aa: CASSYGVDEQFF; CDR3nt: TGTGCCAGCAGTTACGGTGTAGATGAGCAGTTCTTC
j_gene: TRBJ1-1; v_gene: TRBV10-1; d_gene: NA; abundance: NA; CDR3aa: CASSNHSFRPTEAFF; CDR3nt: TGCGCCAGCAGTAACCATTCCTTCCGCCCCACTGAAGCTTTCTTT
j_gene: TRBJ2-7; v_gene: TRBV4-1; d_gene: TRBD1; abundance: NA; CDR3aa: CASSQGPGQGSSYEQYF; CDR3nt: TGCGCCAGCAGCCAAGGCCCGGGACAGGGGAGCTCCTACGAGCAGTACTTC
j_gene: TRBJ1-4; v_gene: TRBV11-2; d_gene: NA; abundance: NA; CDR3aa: CASSVRGVGTNEKLFF; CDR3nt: TGTGCCAGCAGCGTCAGGGGAGTGGGTACTAATGAAAAACTGTTTTTT
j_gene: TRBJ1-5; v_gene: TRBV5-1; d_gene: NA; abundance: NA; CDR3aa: CASSPDGRWGNQPQHF; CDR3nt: TGCGCCAGCAGCCCTGACGGAAGGTGGGGCAATCAGCCCCAGCATTTT
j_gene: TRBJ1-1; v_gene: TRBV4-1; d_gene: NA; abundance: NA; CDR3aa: CASRDTEGLAEAFF; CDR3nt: TGCGCCAGCAGGGACACAGAAGGCCTAGCTGAAGCTTTCTTT
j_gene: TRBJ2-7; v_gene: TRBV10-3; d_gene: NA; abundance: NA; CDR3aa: CATVPRDPRTYEQYF; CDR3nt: TGTGCCACAGTCCCCCGGGACCCGAGGACCTACGAGCAGTACTTC
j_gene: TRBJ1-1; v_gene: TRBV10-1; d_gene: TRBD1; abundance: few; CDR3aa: CASSERTGANTEAFF; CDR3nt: TGCGCCAGCAGTGAAAGGACAGGGGCGAACACTGAAGCTTTCTTT
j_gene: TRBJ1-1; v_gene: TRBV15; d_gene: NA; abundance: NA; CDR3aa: CATSRDWGAEAFF; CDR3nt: TGTGCCACCAGCAGAGATTGGGGAGCTGAAGCTTTCTTT
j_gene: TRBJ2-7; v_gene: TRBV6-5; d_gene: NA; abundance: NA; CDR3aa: CASSFGQPTSYEQYF; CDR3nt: TGTGCCAGCAGTTTCGGACAGCCGACCTCCTACGAGCAGTACTTC
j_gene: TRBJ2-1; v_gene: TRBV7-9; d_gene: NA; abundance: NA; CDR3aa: CASSSFSGTPPYNEQFF; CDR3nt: TGTGCCAGCAGCTCATTTTCCGGGACACCTCCCTACAATGAGCAGTTCTTC
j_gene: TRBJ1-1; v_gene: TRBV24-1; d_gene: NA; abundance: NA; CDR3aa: CATSDYRGTEAFF; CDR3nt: TGTGCCACCAGTGATTACAGAGGGACTGAAGCTTTCTTT
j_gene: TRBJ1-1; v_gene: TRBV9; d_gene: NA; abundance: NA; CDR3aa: CASSVAAGSNTEAFF; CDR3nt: TGTGCCAGCAGCGTAGCGGCAGGGTCGAACACTGAAGCTTTCTTT
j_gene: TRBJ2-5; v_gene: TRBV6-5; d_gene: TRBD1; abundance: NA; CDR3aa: CASSLPGTEETQYF; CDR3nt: TGTGCCAGCAGCCTTCCCGGGACAGAAGAGACCCAGTACTTC
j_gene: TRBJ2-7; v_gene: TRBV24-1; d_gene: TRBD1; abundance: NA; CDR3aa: CATSDPIRTGLSEQYF; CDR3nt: TGTGCCACCAGTGACCCAATCCGGACAGGTTTAAGCGAGCAGTACTTC
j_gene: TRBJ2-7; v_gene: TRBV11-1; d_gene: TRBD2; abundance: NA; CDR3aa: CASSLALAGPYEQYF; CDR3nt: TGTGCCAGCAGCTTAGCACTAGCGGGTCCCTACGAGCAGTACTTC
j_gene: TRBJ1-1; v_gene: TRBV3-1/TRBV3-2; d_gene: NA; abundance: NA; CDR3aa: CASSQRPLTEAFF; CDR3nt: TGTGCCAGCAGCCAACGGCCGCTCACTGAAGCTTTCTTT
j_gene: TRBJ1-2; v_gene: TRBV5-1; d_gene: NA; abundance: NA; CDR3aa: CASSFDAKAGYTF; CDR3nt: TGCGCCAGCAGCTTCGACGCTAAAGCTGGCTACACCTTC
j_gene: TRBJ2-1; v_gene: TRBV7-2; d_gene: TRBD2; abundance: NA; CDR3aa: CASGRGGQEQFF; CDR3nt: TGTGCCAGCGGGCGGGGGGGGCAGGAGCAGTTCTTC
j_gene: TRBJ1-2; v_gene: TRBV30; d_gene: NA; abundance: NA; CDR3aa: CAWGATGLNYGYTF; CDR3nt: TGTGCCTGGGGGGCGACAGGCCTTAACTATGGCTACACCTTC
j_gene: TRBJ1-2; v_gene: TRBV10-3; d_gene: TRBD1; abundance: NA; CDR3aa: CAISEPRQGARGYTF; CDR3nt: TGTGCCATCAGTGAGCCAAGACAGGGGGCGCGGGGCTACACCTTC
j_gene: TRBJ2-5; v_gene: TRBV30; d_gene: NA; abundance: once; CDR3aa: CAWSPLEETQYF; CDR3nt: TGTGCCTGGAGTCCCCTCGAAGAGACCCAGTACTTC
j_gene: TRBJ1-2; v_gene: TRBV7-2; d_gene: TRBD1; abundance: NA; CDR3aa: CASSTTGGGLGYTF; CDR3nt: TGTGCCAGCAGCACAACAGGGGGCGGTCTTGGCTACACCTTC
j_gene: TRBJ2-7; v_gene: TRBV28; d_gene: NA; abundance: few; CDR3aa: CASSLGGLANYEQYF; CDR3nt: TGTGCCAGCAGTTTAGGCGGTCTAGCGAACTACGAGCAGTACTTC
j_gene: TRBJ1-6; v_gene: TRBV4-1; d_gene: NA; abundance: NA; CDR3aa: CASSQDGGENSPLHF; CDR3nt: TGCGCCAGCAGCCAGGACGGAGGGGAGAATTCACCCCTCCACTTT
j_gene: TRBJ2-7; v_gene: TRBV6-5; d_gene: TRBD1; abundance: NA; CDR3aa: CASKSDRESGEQYF; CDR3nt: TGTGCCAGCAAATCGGACAGGGAGTCCGGCGAGCAGTACTTC